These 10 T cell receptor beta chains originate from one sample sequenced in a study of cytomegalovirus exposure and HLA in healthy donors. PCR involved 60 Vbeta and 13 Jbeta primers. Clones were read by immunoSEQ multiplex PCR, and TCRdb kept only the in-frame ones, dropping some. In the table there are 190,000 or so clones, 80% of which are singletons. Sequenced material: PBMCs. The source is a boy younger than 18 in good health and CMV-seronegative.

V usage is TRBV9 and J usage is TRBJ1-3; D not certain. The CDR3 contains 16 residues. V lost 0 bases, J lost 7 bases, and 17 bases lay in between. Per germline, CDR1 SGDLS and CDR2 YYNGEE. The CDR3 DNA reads TGTGCCAGCAGCGTAGGGCCTCGGGGTGTATCGAACACCATATATTTT. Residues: CASSVGPRGVSNTIYF.

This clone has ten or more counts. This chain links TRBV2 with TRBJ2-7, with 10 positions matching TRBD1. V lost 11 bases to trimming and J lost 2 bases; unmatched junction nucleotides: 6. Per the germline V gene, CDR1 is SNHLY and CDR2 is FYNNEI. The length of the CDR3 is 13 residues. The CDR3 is CAGLDRGTYEQYF. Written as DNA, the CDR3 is TGTGCCGGACTGGACAGGGGGACCTACGAGCAGTACTTC.

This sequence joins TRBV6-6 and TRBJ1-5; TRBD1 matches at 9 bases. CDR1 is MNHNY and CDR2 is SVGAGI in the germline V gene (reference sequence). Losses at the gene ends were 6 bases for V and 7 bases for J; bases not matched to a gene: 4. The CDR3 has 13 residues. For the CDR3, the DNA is TGTGCCAGCAGATGGACAGGGGCGCAGCCCCAGCATTTT. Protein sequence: CASRWTGAQPQHF.

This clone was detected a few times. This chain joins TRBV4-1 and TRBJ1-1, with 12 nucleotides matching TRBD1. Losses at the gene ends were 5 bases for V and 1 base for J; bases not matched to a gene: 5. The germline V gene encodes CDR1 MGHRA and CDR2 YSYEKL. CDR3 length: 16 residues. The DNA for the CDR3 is TGCGCCAGCAGCGGGACAGGGGGCAGGACGAACACTGAAGCTTTCTTT. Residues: CASSGTGGRTNTEAFF.

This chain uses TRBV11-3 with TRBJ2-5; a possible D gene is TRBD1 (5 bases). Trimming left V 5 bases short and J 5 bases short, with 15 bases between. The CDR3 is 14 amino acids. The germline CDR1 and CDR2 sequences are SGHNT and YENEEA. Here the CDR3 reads CASSPTPPGETQYF. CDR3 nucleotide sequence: TGTGCCAGCAGCCCGACACCCCCAGGGGAGACCCAGTACTTC.

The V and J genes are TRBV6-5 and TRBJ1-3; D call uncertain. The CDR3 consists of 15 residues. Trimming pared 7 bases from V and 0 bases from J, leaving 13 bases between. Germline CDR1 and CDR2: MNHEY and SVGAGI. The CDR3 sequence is CASKRTGDSGNTIYF. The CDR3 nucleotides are TGTGCCAGCAAGCGCACCGGGGACTCTGGAAACACCATATATTTT.

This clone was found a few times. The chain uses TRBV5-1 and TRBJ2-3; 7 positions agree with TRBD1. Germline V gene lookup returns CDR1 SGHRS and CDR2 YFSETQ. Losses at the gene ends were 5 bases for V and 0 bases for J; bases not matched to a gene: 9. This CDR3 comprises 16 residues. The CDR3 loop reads CASSASGQISTDTQYF. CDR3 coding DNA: TGCGCCAGCAGTGCCTCGGGACAGATTAGCACAGATACGCAGTATTTT.

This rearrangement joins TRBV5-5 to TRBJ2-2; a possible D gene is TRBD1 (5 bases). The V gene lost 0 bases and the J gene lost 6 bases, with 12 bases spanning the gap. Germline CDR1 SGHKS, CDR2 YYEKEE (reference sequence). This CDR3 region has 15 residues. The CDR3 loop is CASSLGRVVAGELFF. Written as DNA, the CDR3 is TGTGCCAGCAGCTTGGGCAGGGTAGTCGCCGGGGAGCTGTTTTTT.

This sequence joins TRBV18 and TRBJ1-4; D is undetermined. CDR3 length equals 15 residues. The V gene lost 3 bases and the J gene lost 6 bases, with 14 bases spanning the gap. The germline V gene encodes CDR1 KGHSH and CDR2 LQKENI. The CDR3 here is CASSPFPGSDEKLFF. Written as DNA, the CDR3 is TGTGCCAGCTCACCCTTTCCGGGAAGTGATGAAAAACTGTTTTTT.

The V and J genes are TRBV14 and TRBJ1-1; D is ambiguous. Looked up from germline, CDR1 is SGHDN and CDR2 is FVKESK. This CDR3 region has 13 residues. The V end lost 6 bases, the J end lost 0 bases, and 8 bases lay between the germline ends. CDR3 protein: CASSPQLNTEAFF. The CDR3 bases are TGTGCCAGCAGTCCACAGCTGAACACTGAAGCTTTCTTT.